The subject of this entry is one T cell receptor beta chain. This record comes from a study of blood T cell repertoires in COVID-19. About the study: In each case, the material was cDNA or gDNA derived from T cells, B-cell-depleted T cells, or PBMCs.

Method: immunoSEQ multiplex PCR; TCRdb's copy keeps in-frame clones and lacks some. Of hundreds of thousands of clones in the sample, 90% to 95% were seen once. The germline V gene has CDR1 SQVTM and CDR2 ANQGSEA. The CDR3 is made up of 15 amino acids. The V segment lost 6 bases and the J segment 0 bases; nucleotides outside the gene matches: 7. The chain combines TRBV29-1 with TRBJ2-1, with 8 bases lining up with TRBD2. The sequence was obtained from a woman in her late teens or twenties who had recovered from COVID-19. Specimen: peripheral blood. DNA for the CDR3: TGCAGCGTGGAGATAGCGGGGAACTCCTACAATGAGCAGTTCTTC. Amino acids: CSVEIAGNSYNEQFF.